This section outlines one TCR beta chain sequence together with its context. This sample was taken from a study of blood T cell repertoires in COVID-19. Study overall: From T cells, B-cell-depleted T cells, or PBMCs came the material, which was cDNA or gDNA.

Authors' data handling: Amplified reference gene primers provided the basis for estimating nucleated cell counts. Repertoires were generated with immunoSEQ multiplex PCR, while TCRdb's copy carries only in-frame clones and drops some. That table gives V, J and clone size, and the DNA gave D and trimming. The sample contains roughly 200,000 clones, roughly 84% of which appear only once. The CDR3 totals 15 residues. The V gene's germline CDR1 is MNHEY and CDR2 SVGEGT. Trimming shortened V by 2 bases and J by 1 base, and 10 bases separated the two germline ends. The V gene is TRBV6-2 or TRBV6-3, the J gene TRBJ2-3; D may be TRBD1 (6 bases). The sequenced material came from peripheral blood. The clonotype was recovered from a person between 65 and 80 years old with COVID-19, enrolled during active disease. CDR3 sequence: CASSYGGKGTDTQYF. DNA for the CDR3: TGTGCCAGCAGTTACGGGGGCAAAGGCACAGATACGCAGTATTTT.